Reported below is one T cell receptor beta chain. Its antigen is unidentified. 13 Jbeta primers and 60 Vbeta primers were used for the PCR. Sequencing was performed with immunoSEQ multiplex PCR; in TCRdb, only in-frame clones are kept and a portion is missing. The data contain around 75,000 clones, 70% to 80% of them singletons. The V end lost 2 bases, the J end lost 4 bases, and 7 bases lay between the germline ends. The CDR3 runs 13 residues. Germline CDR1 is SGHAT and CDR2 is FQNNGV. The entry originates in a study of cytomegalovirus exposure and HLA in healthy donors. The study, taken as a whole, reports: A later analysis, which compared TCR beta chains of equal frequency, found the HLA-associated ones more clonally expanded. TCR beta sequences numbering under 20,000 were associated with HLA alleles at 0.05 false discovery rate in a later analysis. The study listed 150 to 200 cytomegalovirus-associated TCR beta chains.

The receptor was derived from a man in his forties in good health and CMV-seronegative. The sequenced material came from PBMCs. The chain joins TRBV11-2 to TRBJ2-3; unclear D gene. The CDR3 loop is CASSLSGPDTQYF. CDR3 in DNA: TGTGCCAGCAGCTTATCAGGTCCAGATACGCAGTATTTT.